This T cell receptor beta chain was retrieved from a study of regulatory T cells in long-lasting Graves disease. Study as a whole: A definition of persistent Graves' disease required over 5 years of antithyroid drugs plus positive TSH receptor antibodies. Study-level results: New patients shared fewer public clonotypes (over 900) than persistent patients did (over 2,500). Persistent disease favored TRBV28, TRBJ1-2 and TRBJ2-5.

Germline CDR1 is DFQATT and CDR2 is SNEGSKA (reference sequence). This CDR3 spans 12 amino acids. V was cut by 3 bases and J by 6 bases, with 8 bases left in between. As concerns this clonotype: Its antigen is unknown.

Libraries of TCR beta came from iRepertoire HTBI primers plus Arm-PCR of CDR3 regions. In the source study's methods: The identification of roughly 62 TRBV and 14 TRBJ segments was made across samples. TCRdb re-called the multiplex PCR reads with MiXCR, one entry per CDR3 protein. These V and J calls derive from TCRdb rather than the authors' analysis. The sample contains 300,000 to 400,000 distinct CDR3 sequences, around a fifth of which appear only once. Time point meaning: persistent/refractory GD, antithyroid drugs over 5 years with positive TRAb. Researchers made the TCR library from RNA that was extracted from PBMCs.

The sequence was obtained from a female donor with Graves disease. The rearrangement joins TRBV20-1 to TRBJ2-2; D not certain. The specimen comprised peripheral blood mononuclear cells (PBMCs), sampled when the disease was refractory, from a patient treated with antithyroid drugs. The CDR3 spells CSASGVAGELFF. In DNA, the CDR3 is TGCAGTGCTAGTGGGGTCGCCGGGGAGCTGTTTTTT.